The clone carrying this T cell receptor (beta chain) was counted between two and nine times. The sample belongs to a study of T cells in Graves' hyperthyroidism and ophthalmopathy. Study as a whole: Before treatment of any kind, peripheral blood was taken at initial diagnosis.

The V and J ends lost 0 bases and 6 bases respectively, with 12 bases between them. The CDR3 is made up of 14 amino acids. Amplified regions were TCR beta CDR3 sequences from RNA transcripts. During a first-round RT-PCR of the TCR CDR3, the HTBI primer set was used. MiXCR was run by TCRdb on the multiplex PCR reads, yielding one entry per CDR3 protein. The profile shows about 520,000 distinct CDR3 sequences, roughly 25% of them singletons. Not enrolled were patients with uncontrolled infection, other autoimmune disease, pregnancy or lactation. V is TRBV12-3 or TRBV12-4 and J is TRBJ2-7; weak D call: TRBD2 (6 bases). Specimen: blood. The clonotype was recovered from a woman aged 25 to 39 with Graves' ophthalmopathy. CDR3 in amino acids: CASSLAGSGSEQYF. CDR3 DNA: TGTGCCAGCAGTTTAGCCGGGAGTGGGTCCGAGCAGTACTTC.